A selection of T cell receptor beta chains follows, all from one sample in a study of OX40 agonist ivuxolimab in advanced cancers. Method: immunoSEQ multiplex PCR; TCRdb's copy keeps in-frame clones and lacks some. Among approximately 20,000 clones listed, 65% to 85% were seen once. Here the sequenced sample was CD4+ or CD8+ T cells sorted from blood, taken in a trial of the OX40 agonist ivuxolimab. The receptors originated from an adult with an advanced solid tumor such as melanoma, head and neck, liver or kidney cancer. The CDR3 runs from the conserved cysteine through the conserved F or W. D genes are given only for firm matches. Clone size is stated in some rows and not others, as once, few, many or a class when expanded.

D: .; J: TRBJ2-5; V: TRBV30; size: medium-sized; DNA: TGTGCCTGGAGGGACTGGGGGGAGACCCAGTACTTC; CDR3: CAWRDWGETQYF
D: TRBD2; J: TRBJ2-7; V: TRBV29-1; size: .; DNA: TGCAGCGGGACCGGGAGGGGATCTCCCTACGAGCAGTACTTC; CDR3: CSGTGRGSPYEQYF
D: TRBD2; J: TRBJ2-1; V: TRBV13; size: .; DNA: TGTGCCAGCAGCTTAGTGGCGGGGGGGCACGATGAGCAGTTCTTC; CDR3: CASSLVAGGHDEQFF
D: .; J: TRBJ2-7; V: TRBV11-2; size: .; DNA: TGTGCCAGCAGCCTCGGCGGGACCTCCTACGAGCAGTACTTC; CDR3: CASSLGGTSYEQYF
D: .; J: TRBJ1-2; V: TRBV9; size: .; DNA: TGTGCCAGCTCTGGACCGGCCTATGGCTACACCTTC; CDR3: CASSGPAYGYTF
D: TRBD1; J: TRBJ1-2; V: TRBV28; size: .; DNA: TGTGCCAGCAGGGTCGGGACAGCTTCCCTCTATGGCTACACCTTC; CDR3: CASRVGTASLYGYTF
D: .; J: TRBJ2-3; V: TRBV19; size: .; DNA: TGTGCCAGTAGTATTACGGGGCAGAGCGATACGCAGTATTTT; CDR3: CASSITGQSDTQYF
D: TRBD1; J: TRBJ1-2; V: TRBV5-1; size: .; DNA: TGCGCCAGCAGCTTGGCCTTGGCAGGGGGCGGTGGCTACACCTTC; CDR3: CASSLALAGGGGYTF
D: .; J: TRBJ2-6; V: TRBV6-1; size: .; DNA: TGTGCCAGCAGTGAAATCTCTGGGGCCAACGTCCTGACTTTC; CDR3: CASSEISGANVLTF
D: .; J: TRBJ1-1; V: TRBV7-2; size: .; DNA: TGTGCCAGCAGCCCGGGACGGGAGAACACTGAAGCTTTCTTT; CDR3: CASSPGRENTEAFF
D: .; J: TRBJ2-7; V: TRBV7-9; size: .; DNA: TGTGCCAGCAGCTTAGGGACATTTAGCTCCTACGAGCAGTACTTC; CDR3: CASSLGTFSSYEQYF
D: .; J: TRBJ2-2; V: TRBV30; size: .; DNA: TGTGCCTGGAGTGTTTCGGTAGTAAACACCGGGGAGCTGTTTTTT; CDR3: CAWSVSVVNTGELFF
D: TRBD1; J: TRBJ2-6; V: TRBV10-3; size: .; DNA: TGTGCCATCCGAAGGGACAGTCCCCTCAGCTCTGGGGCCAACGTCCTGACTTTC; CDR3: CAIRRDSPLSSGANVLTF
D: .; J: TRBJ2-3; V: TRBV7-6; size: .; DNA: TGTGCCAGCAGCCTTACAGGGAGTCAGGCGGATACGCAGTATTTT; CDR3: CASSLTGSQADTQYF
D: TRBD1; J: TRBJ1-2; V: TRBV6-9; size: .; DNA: TGTGCCAGCAGTTACTCGCCAGGGGGCTATTATGGCTACACCTTC; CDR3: CASSYSPGGYYGYTF
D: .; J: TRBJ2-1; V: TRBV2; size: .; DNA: TGTGCCAGCAGCGACGGTCTCCTCGGCCGATACGGCGAGCAGTTCTTC; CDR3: CASSDGLLGRYGEQFF
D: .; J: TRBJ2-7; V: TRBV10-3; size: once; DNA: TGTGCCATCAGTGAGTCGGGGGGCTCCTACGAGCAGTACTTC; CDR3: CAISESGGSYEQYF
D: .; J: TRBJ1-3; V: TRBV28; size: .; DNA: TGTGCCAGCAGTTTAAGCCCCCTAGGCTCTGGAAACACCATATATTTT; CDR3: CASSLSPLGSGNTIYF
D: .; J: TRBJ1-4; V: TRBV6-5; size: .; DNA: TGTGCCAGCAGCGAGGGATTGAGGGAAAAACTGTTTTTT; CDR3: CASSEGLREKLFF
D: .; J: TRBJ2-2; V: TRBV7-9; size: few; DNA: TGTGCCAGCAGCCCCCATACCGCCGGGGAGCTGTTTTTT; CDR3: CASSPHTAGELFF
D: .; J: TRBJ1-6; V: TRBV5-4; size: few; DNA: TGTGCCAGCAGCTTAGCGCGGGACAATTCACCCCTCCACTTT; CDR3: CASSLARDNSPLHF
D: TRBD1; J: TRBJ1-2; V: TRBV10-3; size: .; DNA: TGTGCCATCAGTGAGTACGAGACAGGGAGTGGATATGGCTACACCTTC; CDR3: CAISEYETGSGYGYTF
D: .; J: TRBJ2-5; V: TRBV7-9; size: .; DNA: TGTGCCAGCAGAGGACCGGGGGAGACCCAGTACTTC; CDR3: CASRGPGETQYF
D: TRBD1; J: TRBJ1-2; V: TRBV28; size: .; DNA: TGTGCCAGCAGTTCAGCAGGGGGCGCAGCTGGTAACTATGGCTACACCTTC; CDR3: CASSSAGGAAGNYGYTF
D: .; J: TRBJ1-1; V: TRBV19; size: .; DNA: TGTGCCAGTAGTATGGGTGTGGTCACTGAAGCTTTCTTT; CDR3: CASSMGVVTEAFF
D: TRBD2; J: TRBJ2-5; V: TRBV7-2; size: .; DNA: TGTGCCAGCAGCTTAGGCTATAGCGGGGGGGCCGGGGAGACCCAGTACTTC; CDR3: CASSLGYSGGAGETQYF
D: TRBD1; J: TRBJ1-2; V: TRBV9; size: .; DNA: TGTGCCAGCAGCCCCTATACCGGGACAGGGGGCAACTATGGCTACACCTTC; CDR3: CASSPYTGTGGNYGYTF
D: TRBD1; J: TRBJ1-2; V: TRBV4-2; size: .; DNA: TGTGCCAGCAGCCCTGACAGGGGGGTCGACTATGGCTACACCTTC; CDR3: CASSPDRGVDYGYTF